The 25 T cell receptor beta chains below were found in one sample sequenced in a study of blood T cell repertoires in COVID-19. Clones were read by immunoSEQ multiplex PCR, and TCRdb kept only the in-frame ones, dropping some. The data hold around 150,000 clones, with 80% observed a single time. Sequenced input: PBMCs or T cells enriched from blood (not recorded which). These receptors all come from a woman in her sixties or seventies who had recovered from COVID-19.

J is TRBJ1-6 and V is TRBV4-1; D gene uncertain. Germline V gives CDR1 MGHRA, CDR2 YSYEKL. Trimming removed 0 bases from V and 4 bases from J, with 4 bases in between. The CDR3 spans 14 residues. Here the CDR3 DNA reads TGCGCCAGCAGCCAAGACAGGTATAATTCACCCCTCCACTTT. It translates to CASSQDRYNSPLHF.

The sample holds a few counts of this clone. The chain couples TRBV6-5 to TRBJ2-1; tentative D call: TRBD2 (7 bases). V lost 10 bases and J lost 8, with 21 bases in between. This CDR3 has 14 amino acids. Germline CDR1 MNHEY, CDR2 SVGAGI. The CDR3 DNA reads as TGTGCCACCATGCGGTCGGGGGGCCTGGATGAGCAGTTCTTC. This translates into CATMRSGGLDEQFF.

The chain recombines TRBV5-1 with TRBJ1-1, with 11 bases that match TRBD1. CDR3 length: 13 residues. V lost 2 bases and J lost 10; bases outside the gene matches: 4. The germline V gene has CDR1 SGHRS and CDR2 YFSETQ. This chain's CDR3 is CASSLSGQGGAFF. DNA of the CDR3: TGCGCCAGCAGCTTATCGGGACAGGGGGGAGCTTTCTTT.

This clone was counted a single time. V usage is TRBV30 and J usage is TRBJ2-7; possible D gene TRBD2, 5 bases. CDR3 length: 12 amino acids. The germline V gene has CDR1 GTSNPN and CDR2 SVGIG (reference sequence). Trimming stripped 6 bases from V and 2 bases from J, with 11 bases between. In DNA form, the CDR3 reads TGTGCCTGCCGGGGATCGACCTACGAGCAGTACTTC. It is translated as CACRGSTYEQYF.

The J gene is TRBJ2-7, the V gene TRBV7-9; possible D gene TRBD2, 6 bases. V was clipped by 4 bases and J by 0 bases, with 10 bases between them. The CDR3 runs 14 residues. Germline V CDR1 and CDR2: SEHNR, FQNEAQ (reference sequence). The CDR3 coding sequence is TGTGCCAGCAGCTATGGGGGGAACTCCTACGAGCAGTACTTC. It yields the protein CASSYGGNSYEQYF.

The chain recombines TRBV29-1 with TRBJ2-2; 10 nucleotides align to TRBD1. Germline CDR1 SQVTM, CDR2 ANQGSEA. Trimming cost V 7 bases and J 6 bases; bases outside gene matches: 11. This CDR3 contains 15 residues. The CDR3 DNA reads TGCAGCGCTGGACAGGGGGTTGAGAGGGCCGGGGAGCTGTTTTTT. It specifies CSAGQGVERAGELFF.

This chain connects TRBV11-3 to TRBJ1-1, with 8 bases matching TRBD1. The junction had 7 bases not matched to a gene; V was cut back by 5 bases and J by 11 bases. CDR1 is SGHNT and CDR2 is YENEEA in the germline V gene. The CDR3 totals 12 residues. The CDR3: CASSQGDRGAFF. The CDR3 DNA sequence: TGTGCCAGCAGCCAAGGAGACAGGGGTGCTTTCTTT.

The sample holds one count of this clone. The CDR3 spells CASNNGGSSYEQYF. CDR3 coding DNA: TGTGCCAGCAACAATGGCGGAAGCTCCTACGAGCAGTACTTC. This sequence joins TRBV6-5 and TRBJ2-7, with D uncertain. V lost 7 bases to trimming and J lost 0 bases, with 13 bases between them. Germline lookup yields CDR1 MNHEY and CDR2 SVGAGI. This CDR3 region has 14 residues.

The chain couples TRBV3-1 (or the pseudogene TRBV3-2) to TRBJ1-3; tentative D call: TRBD1 (5 bases). This CDR3 spans 13 amino acids. The V and J ends lost 6 bases and 4 bases respectively, with 10 bases between them. CDR1 and CDR2 from the germline V gene are LGHDT and YNNKEL (reference sequence). The CDR3 nucleotides are TGTGCCAGCAGGCCAGGGTCAGGAAACACCATATATTTT. This gives the protein CASRPGSGNTIYF.

This clone showed up just a few times. The chain links TRBV4-2 to TRBJ2-1; 9 nucleotides line up with TRBD2. The CDR3 has 15 residues. The junction had 5 bases not matched to a gene; V was cut back by 1 base and J by 7 bases. Germline CDR1 reads LGHNA; CDR2 reads YNFKEQ. Written as DNA, the CDR3 is TGTGCCAGCAGCCAAGGCGCGGGGGGGCCGAATGAGCAGTTCTTC. Translation: CASSQGAGGPNEQFF.

CDR3 loop: CASTMDRDIVWGYTF. The CDR3 DNA sequence: TGTGCCAGCACCATGGACAGGGATATTGTGTGGGGCTACACCTTC. V is TRBV2 and J is TRBJ1-2; 8 nucleotides line up with TRBD1. CDR1 SNHLY and CDR2 FYNNEI come from the germline V gene. V lost 7 bases, J lost 8 bases, and 15 bases stayed unmatched. CDR3 size: 15 residues.

The chain carries TRBV5-6 and TRBJ2-6, with 9 bases fitting TRBD1. Trimming removed 5 bases from V and 1 base from J; junction bases left unmatched: 7. The germline gives CDR1 SGHDT, CDR2 YYEEEE. The CDR3 totals 17 residues. CDR3 bases: TGTGCCAGCAGAGTACCGGGACAGGGTTCTGGGGCCAACGTCCTGACTTTC. It yields the protein CASRVPGQGSGANVLTF.

The rearrangement links TRBV21-1 to TRBJ1-5; TRBD1, the table's D call, lacks a check against the DNA. TRBV21-1 is a pseudogene locus. The CDR3 contains 15 residues. In DNA, the CDR3 is TGTGCCAGCAGCAAAAAGGACAGGGGTAATCGGCCCCAGCATTTT. It codes for CASSKKDRGNRPQHF.

The chain is built from TRBV6-5 and TRBJ1-2; possibly TRBD1 for D (6 bases). CDR3 length: 14 amino acids. Germline loops: CDR1 MNHEY, CDR2 SVGAGI. Trimming took off 6 bases at V and 4 bases at J, with 15 bases between the two ends. This chain's CDR3 is CASRPLDRSYGYTF. The DNA of the CDR3 is TGTGCCAGCAGACCTCTCGACAGGAGCTATGGCTACACCTTC.

V is TRBV12-3 or TRBV12-4 and J is TRBJ1-4, with D possibly matching TRBD1 (5 bases). The CDR3 sequence is 13 residues long. V lost 9 bases, J lost 10 bases, and 18 bases lay in between. The CDR3 DNA sequence: TGTGCCAGTGCGGGGGATGGTCTTGTAAAACTGTTTTTT. This translates into CASAGDGLVKLFF.

The gene calls are TRBV5-1 and TRBJ2-7; TRBD1 matches at 8 bases. The CDR3 is 16 amino acids. After removal of 1 base from V and 0 bases from J, the junction contained 6 bases not matched to a gene. The V gene's germline CDR1 is SGHRS and CDR2 YFSETQ. The CDR3 coding sequence is TGCGCCAGCAGCTTGACTCCACAGGGGGTCTCCTACGAGCAGTACTTC. Translation: CASSLTPQGVSYEQYF.

The chain recombines TRBV10-2 with TRBJ1-5; D perhaps matches TRBD1 (6 bases). The V and J ends lost 5 bases and 0 bases respectively, with 11 bases between them. Looked up from germline, CDR1 is WSHSY and CDR2 is SAAADI. The CDR3 covers 15 residues. Here the CDR3 DNA reads TGCGCCAGCAGTTTACTACAGGGTAGCAATCAGCCCCAGCATTTT. It encodes CASSLLQGSNQPQHF.

In its sample, this clone was seen a few times. In DNA, the CDR3 is TGTGCCAGCAGCGCACCCGGGACTAGCGGACAGTATGGCACAGATACGCAGTATTTT. It yields the protein CASSAPGTSGQYGTDTQYF. V gene TRBV5-8 combines with J gene TRBJ2-3, with 11 bases aligning to TRBD2. V lost 4 bases, J lost 1 base, and 14 bases stayed unmatched. CDR1 SGHTS and CDR2 YDEGEE come from the germline V gene. The CDR3 spans 19 residues.

A few counts support this clone. The rearrangement links TRBV5-1 to TRBJ1-3; 10 bases align to TRBD1. Per the germline V gene, CDR1 is SGHRS and CDR2 is YFSETQ. With V trimmed by 5 bases and J by 3 bases, 5 bases remained unmatched. The CDR3 contains 15 residues. The CDR3 loop is CASRGQGDFGNTIYF. In DNA, the CDR3 is TGCGCCAGCAGAGGACAGGGGGATTTTGGAAACACCATATATTTT.

V gene TRBV19 combines with J gene TRBJ2-1; 11 positions agree with TRBD1. The germline V gene has CDR1 LNHDA and CDR2 SQIVND (reference sequence). The CDR3 runs to 16 residues. Unmatched junction bases numbered 6, after V lost 0 bases and J lost 8 bases. The CDR3 sequence is CASSIERGTGGDEQFF. Written as DNA, the CDR3 is TGTGCCAGTAGTATAGAGCGCGGGACAGGGGGGGATGAGCAGTTCTTC.

V gene TRBV19 combines with J gene TRBJ2-3, with D possibly matching TRBD2 (6 bases). CDR1 is LNHDA and CDR2 is SQIVND in the germline V gene (reference sequence). There are 16 residues in the CDR3. With 4 bases removed from V and 2 bases from J, the gap between germline ends came to 16 bases. This chain's CDR3 is CASSTLIADYTDTQYF. The CDR3 bases are TGTGCCAGTAGTACACTGATAGCGGATTACACAGATACGCAGTATTTT. Based on the CDR3 plus reference TRBV19 and TRBJ2-3, the full variable domain is DGGITQSPKYLFRKEGQNVTLSCEQNLNHDAMYWYRQDPGQGLRLIYYSQIVNDFQKGDIAEGYSVSREKKESFPLTVTSAQKNPTAFYLCASSTLIADYTDTQYFGPGTRLTVL.

This sequence joins TRBV30 and TRBJ1-3, with 12 nucleotides matching TRBD1. The V and J ends lost 4 bases and 0 bases, in that order; junction bases with no gene match: 10. The germline V gene encodes CDR1 GTSNPN and CDR2 SVGIG (reference sequence). CDR3 size: 18 residues. As DNA, the CDR3 is TGTGCCTGGAAAGTGGGGACAGGGGGCTTAAGCTCTGGAAACACCATATATTTT. Amino acids: CAWKVGTGGLSSGNTIYF.

The chain carries TRBV19 and TRBJ1-5; no clear D. V was shortened by 0 bases and J by 0 bases, with 12 bases between the two germline ends. The CDR3 covers 17 residues. Germline loops: CDR1 LNHDA, CDR2 SQIVND (reference sequence). CDR3 region: CASSIDHGGYSNQPQHF. The CDR3 DNA reads as TGTGCCAGTAGTATAGATCACGGAGGGTATAGCAATCAGCCCCAGCATTTT.

The chain links TRBV14 to TRBJ2-4; no clear D. Trimming cost V 2 bases and J 6 bases, with 17 bases left between them. Germline V gene data show CDR1 as SGHDN and CDR2 as FVKESK. There are 16 residues in the CDR3. CDR3 amino acids: CASSQSRGLRRNIQYF. CDR3 DNA: TGTGCCAGCAGCCAATCGCGTGGGCTTCGGCGAAACATTCAGTACTTC. The variable domain in full, completed from reference TRBV14 and TRBJ2-4, reads EAGVTQFPSHSVIEKGQTVTLRCDPISGHDNLYWYRRVMGKEIKFLLHFVKESKQDESGMPNNRFLAERTGGTYSTLKVQPAELEDSGVYFCASSQSRGLRRNIQYFGAGTRLSVL.

This clone was seen a handful of times. The rearrangement links TRBV5-1 to TRBJ2-7; the match to TRBD2 covers 9 bases. The V gene's germline CDR1 is SGHRS and CDR2 YFSETQ. CDR3 length equals 16 residues. The J segment lost 5 bases and the V segment lost 4 bases, leaving 13 bases of the junction unmatched. This CDR3 reads CASSPSGGGARHEQYF. The DNA of the CDR3 is TGCGCCAGCAGCCCTAGTGGCGGGGGGGCCCGCCACGAGCAGTACTTC.